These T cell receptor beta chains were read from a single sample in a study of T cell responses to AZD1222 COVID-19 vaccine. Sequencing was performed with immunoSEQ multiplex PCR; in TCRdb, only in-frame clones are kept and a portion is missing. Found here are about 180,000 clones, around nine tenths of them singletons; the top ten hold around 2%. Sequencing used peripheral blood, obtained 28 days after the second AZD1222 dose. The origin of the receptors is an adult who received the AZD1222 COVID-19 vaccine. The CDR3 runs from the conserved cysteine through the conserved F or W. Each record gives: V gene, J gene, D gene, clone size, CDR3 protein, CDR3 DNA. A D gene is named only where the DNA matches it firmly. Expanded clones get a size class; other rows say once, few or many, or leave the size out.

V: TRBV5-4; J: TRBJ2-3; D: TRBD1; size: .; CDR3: CASSLVGQGPDTQYF; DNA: TGTGCCAGCAGCTTGGTCGGACAGGGACCAGATACGCAGTATTTT
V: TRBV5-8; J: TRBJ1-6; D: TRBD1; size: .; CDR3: CASSLEGQPNSPLHF; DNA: TGTGCCAGCAGCTTGGAGGGACAGCCTAATTCACCCCTCCACTTT
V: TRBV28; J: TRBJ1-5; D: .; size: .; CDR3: CASRGQEGNQPQHF; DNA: TGTGCCAGCAGAGGGCAGGAGGGCAATCAGCCCCAGCATTTT
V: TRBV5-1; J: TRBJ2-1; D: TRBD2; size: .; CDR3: CASSPGASGIVNEQFF; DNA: TGCGCCAGCAGCCCGGGGGCTAGCGGGATCGTCAATGAGCAGTTCTTC
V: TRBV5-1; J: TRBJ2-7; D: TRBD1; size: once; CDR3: CASSSGGLTYEQYF; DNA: TGCGCCAGCAGCTCAGGGGGCTTAACCTACGAGCAGTACTTC
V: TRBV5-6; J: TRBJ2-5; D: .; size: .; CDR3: CASSPQAGETQYF; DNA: TGTGCCAGCAGCCCACAAGCCGGAGAGACCCAGTACTTC
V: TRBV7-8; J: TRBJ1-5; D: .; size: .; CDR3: CASGRSSNQPQHF; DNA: TGTGCCAGCGGCCGCAGCTCCAATCAGCCCCAGCATTTT
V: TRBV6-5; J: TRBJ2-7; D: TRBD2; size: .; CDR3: CASSYGFAGEGEQYF; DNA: TGTGCCAGCAGTTACGGGTTCGCGGGAGAGGGGGAGCAGTACTTC
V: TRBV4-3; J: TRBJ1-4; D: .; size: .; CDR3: CASSQVLTGRNEKLFF; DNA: TGCGCCAGCAGCCAAGTACTGACAGGACGTAATGAAAAACTGTTTTTT
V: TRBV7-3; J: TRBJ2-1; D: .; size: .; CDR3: CASSPQPPSGYNEQFF; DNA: TGTGCCAGCAGCCCCCAGCCCCCGAGCGGTTACAATGAGCAGTTCTTC
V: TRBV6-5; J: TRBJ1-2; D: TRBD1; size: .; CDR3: CASSWDRGNYGYTF; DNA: TGTGCCAGCAGTTGGGACAGGGGAAACTATGGCTACACCTTC
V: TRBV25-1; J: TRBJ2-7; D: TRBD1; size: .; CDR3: CASRMGQLEQYF; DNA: TGTGCCAGCAGGATGGGACAGCTCGAGCAGTACTTC
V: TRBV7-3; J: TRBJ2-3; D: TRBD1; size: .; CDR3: CASSPGTDIVTTDTQYF; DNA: TGTGCCAGCAGCCCAGGGACAGATATAGTAACCACAGATACGCAGTATTTT
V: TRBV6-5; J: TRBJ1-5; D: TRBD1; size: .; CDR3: CASRLTGRGNQPQHF; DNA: TGTGCCAGCAGGTTGACAGGGCGAGGCAATCAGCCCCAGCATTTT
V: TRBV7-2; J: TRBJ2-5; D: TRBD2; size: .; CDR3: CASSSALGLVETQYF; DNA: TGTGCCAGCAGCTCCGCCCTAGGACTAGTTGAGACCCAGTACTTC
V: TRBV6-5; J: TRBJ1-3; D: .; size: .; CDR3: CASIAGLHSGNTIYF; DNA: TGTGCCAGCATTGCAGGCCTCCACTCTGGAAACACCATATATTTT
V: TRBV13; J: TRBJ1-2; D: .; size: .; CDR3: CASSVRTLQSYGYTF; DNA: TGTGCCAGCAGCGTAAGGACCCTTCAATCCTATGGCTACACCTTC
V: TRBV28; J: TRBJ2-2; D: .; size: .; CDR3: CASSLPPSTGELFF; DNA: TGTGCCAGCAGCCTACCCCCCTCAACGGGGGAGCTGTTTTTT
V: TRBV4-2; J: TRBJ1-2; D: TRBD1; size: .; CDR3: CASSPGSGTGVPYGYTF; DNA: TGTGCCAGCAGCCCGGGGTCCGGGACAGGGGTTCCCTATGGCTACACCTTC
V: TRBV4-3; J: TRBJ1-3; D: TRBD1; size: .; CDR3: CASSQEFDRGKNTIYF; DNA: TGCGCCAGCAGCCAAGAGTTTGACAGGGGGAAAAACACCATATATTTT
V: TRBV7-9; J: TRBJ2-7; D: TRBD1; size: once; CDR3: CASSSGTGGFKTYEQYF; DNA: TGTGCCAGCAGCTCCGGGACAGGGGGATTTAAAACCTACGAGCAGTACTTC
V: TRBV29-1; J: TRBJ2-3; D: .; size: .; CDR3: CSVDQGSDTQYF; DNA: TGCAGCGTTGACCAGGGTTCAGATACGCAGTATTTT
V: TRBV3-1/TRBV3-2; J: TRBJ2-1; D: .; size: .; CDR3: CASSQERGTYNEQFF; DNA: TGTGCCAGCAGCCAAGAGAGAGGTACATACAATGAGCAGTTCTTC
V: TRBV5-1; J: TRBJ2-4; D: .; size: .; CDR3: CASSNGGGDNDIQYF; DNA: TGCGCCAGCAGCAACGGAGGGGGTGATAATGACATTCAGTACTTC
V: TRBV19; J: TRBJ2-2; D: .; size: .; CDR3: CASSIAMGAENTGELFF; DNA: TGTGCCAGTAGTATAGCGATGGGGGCAGAGAACACCGGGGAGCTGTTTTTT
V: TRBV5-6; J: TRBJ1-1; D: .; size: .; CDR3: CASSLQGTNTEAFF; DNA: TGTGCCAGCAGCTTGCAGGGTACGAACACTGAAGCTTTCTTT
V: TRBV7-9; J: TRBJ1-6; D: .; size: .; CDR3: CASSLVKGTSTYNSPLHF; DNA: TGTGCCAGCAGCTTAGTGAAGGGAACCTCAACCTATAATTCACCCCTCCACTTT
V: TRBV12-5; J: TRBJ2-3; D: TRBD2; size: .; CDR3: CASGLGVPGGSTQYF; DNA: TGTGCTAGTGGTTTGGGGGTCCCGGGGGGAAGTACGCAGTATTTT
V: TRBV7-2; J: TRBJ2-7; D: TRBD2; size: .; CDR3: CASSLGASGSYEQYF; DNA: TGTGCCAGCAGCTTAGGGGCTAGCGGGAGTTACGAGCAGTACTTC
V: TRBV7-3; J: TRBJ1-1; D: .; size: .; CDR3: CASSLIRPDMNTEAFF; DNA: TGTGCCAGCAGCTTAATACGGCCTGATATGAACACTGAAGCTTTCTTT
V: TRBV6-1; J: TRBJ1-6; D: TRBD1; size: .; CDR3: CASSDPGQGEGNSPLHF; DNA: TGTGCCAGCAGTGATCCGGGACAGGGGGAAGGTAATTCACCCCTCCACTTT
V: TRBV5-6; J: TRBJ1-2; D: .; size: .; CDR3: CASILDGTNYGYTF; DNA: .
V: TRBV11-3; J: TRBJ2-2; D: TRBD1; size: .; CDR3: CASSSTRTGNTGELFF; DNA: TGTGCCAGCAGCTCGACCCGGACAGGGAACACCGGGGAGCTGTTTTTT
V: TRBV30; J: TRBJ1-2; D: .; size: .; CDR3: CAWGFRNNYGYTF; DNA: TGTGCCTGGGGATTCAGGAATAACTATGGCTACACCTTC
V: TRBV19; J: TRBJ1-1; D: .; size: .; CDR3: CASTSASQRKVAEAFF; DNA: TGTGCCAGTACATCCGCGTCACAGCGAAAAGTGGCTGAAGCTTTCTTT
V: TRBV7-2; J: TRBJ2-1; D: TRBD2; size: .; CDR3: CASSPTSGRTNEQFF; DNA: TGTGCCAGCAGCCCCACTAGCGGGAGGACTAATGAGCAGTTCTTC
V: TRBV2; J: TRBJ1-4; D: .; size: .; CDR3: CASTGRWKATTNEKLFF; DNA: TGTGCCAGCACCGGAAGGTGGAAGGCGACAACTAATGAAAAACTGTTTTTT
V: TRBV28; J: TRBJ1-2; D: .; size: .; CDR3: CASLADLGRGYTF; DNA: TGTGCCAGCCTCGCGGACCTGGGGAGGGGATACACCTTC
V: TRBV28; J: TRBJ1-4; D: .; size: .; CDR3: CASSLPQGLANEKLFF; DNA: TGTGCCAGCAGTTTACCGCAGGGACTAGCTAATGAAAAACTGTTTTTT
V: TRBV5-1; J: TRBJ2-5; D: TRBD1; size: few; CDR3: CASSLGQGAETQYF; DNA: TGCGCCAGCAGCTTAGGACAGGGGGCTGAGACCCAGTACTTC
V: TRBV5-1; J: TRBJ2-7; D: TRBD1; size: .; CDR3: CASSLEDRGGYEQYF; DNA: TGCGCCAGCAGCTTGGAGGACAGGGGAGGCTACGAGCAGTACTTC
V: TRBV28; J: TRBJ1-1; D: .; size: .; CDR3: CASSSDGEGNTEAFF; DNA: TGTGCCAGCAGCTCGGACGGGGAGGGTAACACTGAAGCTTTCTTT
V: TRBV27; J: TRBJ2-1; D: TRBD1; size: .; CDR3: CASSRPGTGGNNEQFF; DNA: TGTGCCAGCAGCCGCCCCGGGACAGGGGGGAACAATGAGCAGTTCTTC
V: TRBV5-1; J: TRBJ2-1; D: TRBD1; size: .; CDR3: CASSSRTGSFEQFF; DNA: TGCGCCAGCAGCAGCCGGACAGGCTCGTTTGAGCAGTTCTTC
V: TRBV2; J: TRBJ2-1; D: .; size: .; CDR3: CASSMDFPGYNEQFF; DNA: TGTGCCAGCAGTATGGACTTCCCCGGATACAATGAGCAGTTCTTC
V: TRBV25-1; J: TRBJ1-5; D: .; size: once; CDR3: CASSEPPRETYSNQPQHF; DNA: TGTGCCAGCAGTGAACCCCCCCGGGAGACGTATAGCAATCAGCCCCAGCATTTT
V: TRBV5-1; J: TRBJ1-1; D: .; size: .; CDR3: CASSFRSLNTEAFF; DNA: TGCGCCAGCAGCTTCCGAAGCCTTAACACTGAAGCTTTCTTT
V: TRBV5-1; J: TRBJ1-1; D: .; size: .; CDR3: CASSLGSKNTEAFF; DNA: TGCGCCAGCAGCTTGGGGAGTAAGAACACTGAAGCTTTCTTT
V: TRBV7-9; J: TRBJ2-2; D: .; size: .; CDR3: CASGQTAGELFF; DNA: TGTGCCAGCGGCCAGACTGCGGGGGAGCTGTTTTTT
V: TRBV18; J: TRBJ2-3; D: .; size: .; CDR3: CASSRTDPTTDTQYF; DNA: TGTGCCAGCTCACGGACGGACCCGACCACAGATACGCAGTATTTT
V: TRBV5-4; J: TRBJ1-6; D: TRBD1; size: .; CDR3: CASSSTGSYSPLHF; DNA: TGTGCCAGCAGCTCGACAGGGTCCTATTCACCCCTCCACTTT
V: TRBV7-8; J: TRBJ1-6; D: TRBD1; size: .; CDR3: CASSPGQNNSPLHF; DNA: TGTGCCAGCAGCCCGGGACAGAATAATTCACCCCTCCACTTT
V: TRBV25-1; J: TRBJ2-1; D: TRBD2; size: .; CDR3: CASREYGTTQFF; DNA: TGTGCCAGCAGGGAGTACGGGACTACTCAGTTCTTC
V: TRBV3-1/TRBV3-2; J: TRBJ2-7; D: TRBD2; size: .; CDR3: CATRLATSYEQYF; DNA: TGTGCCACCAGACTAGCAACTAGCTACGAGCAGTACTTC
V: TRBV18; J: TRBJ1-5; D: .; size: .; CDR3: CASSPRPRGGNQPQHF; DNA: TGTGCCAGCTCACCACGGCCCAGAGGAGGCAATCAGCCCCAGCATTTT